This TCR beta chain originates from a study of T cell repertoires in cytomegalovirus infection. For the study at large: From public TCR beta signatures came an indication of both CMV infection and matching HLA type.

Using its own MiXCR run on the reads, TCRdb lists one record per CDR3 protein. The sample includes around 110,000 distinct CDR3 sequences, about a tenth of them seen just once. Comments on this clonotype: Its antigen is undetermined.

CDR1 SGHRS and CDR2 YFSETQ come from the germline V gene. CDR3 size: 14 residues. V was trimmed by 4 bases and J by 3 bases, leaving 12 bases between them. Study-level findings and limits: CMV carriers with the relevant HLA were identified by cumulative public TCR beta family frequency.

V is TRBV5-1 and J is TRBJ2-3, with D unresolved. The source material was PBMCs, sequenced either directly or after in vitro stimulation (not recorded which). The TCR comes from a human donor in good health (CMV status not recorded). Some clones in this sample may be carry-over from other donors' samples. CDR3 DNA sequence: TGCGCCAGCAGCCGGAGTAAGGCTACAGATACGCAGTATTTT. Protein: CASSRSKATDTQYF.